Following are 3 T cell receptor beta chains from one sample sequenced in a study of cytomegalovirus exposure and HLA in healthy donors. Amplification used 60 Vbeta primers and 13 Jbeta primers. Data came from immunoSEQ multiplex PCR; TCRdb stores just in-frame clones and leaves some out. The table shows around 99,000 clones, with approximately 84% occurring only once. The material sequenced was PBMCs. The receptors come from a man younger than 45 in good health and CMV-seronegative.

The chain carries TRBV5-1 and TRBJ1-1; a possible D gene is TRBD1 (5 bases). Germline CDR1 SGHRS, CDR2 YFSETQ. This CDR3 has 12 residues. The V and J ends lost 0 bases and 11 bases respectively, with 11 bases between them. The CDR3 spells CASSLEGAVAFF. DNA for the CDR3: TGCGCCAGCAGCTTGGAAGGGGCCGTGGCTTTCTTT.

In this sample, this clone turned up a few times. The V and J genes are TRBV19 and TRBJ2-7, with D maybe TRBD2 (5 bases). Germline V CDR1 and CDR2: LNHDA, SQIVND (reference sequence). The CDR3 consists of 14 residues. Trimming took 5 bases from V and 2 from J, leaving 13 bases between them. Here the CDR3 reads CASSSKREPYEQYF. The CDR3 nucleotides read TGTGCCAGTAGTTCCAAACGGGAACCCTACGAGCAGTACTTC.

This chain links TRBV4-1 with TRBJ2-6, with 11 nucleotides matching TRBD1. The V and J ends lost 6 bases and 2 bases, in that order; junction bases with no gene match: 6. The CDR3 covers 17 residues. Germline-derived CDR1 and CDR2 are MGHRA and YSYEKL. The DNA for the CDR3 is TGCGCCAGCAGGGGGACGGGACAGGGGGCTGGGGCCAACGTCCTGACTTTC. Translation: CASRGTGQGAGANVLTF.